A selection of T cell receptor beta chains follows, all from one sample in a study of shared clonotypes between healthy human individuals. Some clones are missing from TCRdb's copy, which holds only in-frame ones; the method was immunoSEQ multiplex PCR. The table has roughly 720,000 clones, around 90% seen once. Sequencing input: memory CD8+ T cells from PBMCs. These receptors were obtained from a man younger than 35 in good health. Some clones in this sample may be carry-over from other donors' samples. Each CDR3 is given with its conserved first and last residue. A D gene is named only where the DNA matches it firmly. Part of the rows lack a size; the others show once, few, many or a class for expanded clones.

clone size	J gene	V gene	D gene	CDR3 length	CDR3 DNA	CDR3 protein
NA	TRBJ1-1	TRBV7-9	NA	15	TGTGCCAGCAGGCGACGAACGGGGGCGTCAACTGAAGCTTTCTTT	CASRRRTGASTEAFF
NA	TRBJ2-1	TRBV4-3	NA	16	TGCGCCAGCAGAGGGAGTGCATACGTTACCTACAATGAGCAGTTCTTC	CASRGSAYVTYNEQFF
few	TRBJ1-4	TRBV7-9	TRBD1	17	TGTGCCAGCAGTCGACCCCTAATGGACAGGAGGAATGAAAAACTGTTTTTT	CASSRPLMDRRNEKLFF
NA	TRBJ2-1	TRBV4-3	TRBD2	17	TGCGCCAGCAGCCAAGATGGCGGGAGTAACTCCTACAATGAGCAGTTCTTC	CASSQDGGSNSYNEQFF
NA	TRBJ2-2	TRBV6-1	NA	14	TGTGCCAGCAGTGTACAGGGTTACACCGGGGAGCTGTTTTTT	CASSVQGYTGELFF
NA	TRBJ2-1	TRBV5-4	NA	16	TGTGCCAGCAGTCTTCCCCCCCCGGGAGTAGGGAATGAGCAGTTCTTC	CASSLPPPGVGNEQFF
NA	TRBJ2-7	TRBV5-1	TRBD1	15	TGCGCCAGCAGCTGGGACAGGGGAAGTACGCGGGAGCAGTACTTC	CASSWDRGSTREQYF
NA	TRBJ2-5	TRBV7-9	NA	12	TGTGCCAGCCGATGGGCCGAAGAGACCCAGTACTTC	CASRWAEETQYF
once	TRBJ2-3	TRBV2	TRBD1	18	TGTGCCAGCGGATACAGACAGGGGGCGTACGTCGATGGAGATACGCAGTATTTT	CASGYRQGAYVDGDTQYF
NA	TRBJ2-7	TRBV6-1	TRBD1	13	TGTGCCAGCATCCGGGACAGGGTTTACGAGCAGTACTTC	CASIRDRVYEQYF
NA	TRBJ2-4	TRBV13	TRBD1	15	TGTGCCAGCAGCGGATGGACAGGGGATAGATACATTCAGTACTTC	CASSGWTGDRYIQYF
NA	TRBJ2-3	TRBV15	NA	16	TGTGCCACCAGCAGAGATCTGGGGGTCGGGGCGGATACGCAGTATTTT	CATSRDLGVGADTQYF
NA	TRBJ2-3	TRBV5-4	NA	14	TGTGCCAGCAGCTCCCGGGAAAGCACAGATACGCAGTATTTT	CASSSRESTDTQYF
NA	TRBJ2-7	TRBV9	NA	12	TGTGCCAGCAGCTCCCCAGGACCAGAGCAGTACTTC	CASSSPGPEQYF
NA	TRBJ1-5	TRBV7-8	NA	14	TGTGCCAGCAGCCCTCCGGGACCCAAGCAGCCCCAGCATTTT	CASSPPGPKQPQHF
NA	TRBJ2-7	TRBV29-1	NA	12	TGCAGCGTTATACAGGGTCCGTACGAGCAGTACTTC	CSVIQGPYEQYF
NA	TRBJ2-7	TRBV5-4	TRBD2	16	TGTGCCAGCAGCCTTAGGACTAGCGGGATAACCTACGAGCAGTACTTC	CASSLRTSGITYEQYF
NA	TRBJ2-7	TRBV7-9	TRBD2	17	TGTGCCAGCAGCTTAGGATGGGCGGGAGAGGTAAAGGACGAGCAGTACTTC	CASSLGWAGEVKDEQYF
NA	TRBJ1-1	TRBV19	NA	15	TGTGCCAGTAGTACGACAGGAGGGAAGAACACTGAAGCTTTCTTT	CASSTTGGKNTEAFF
NA	TRBJ2-5	TRBV10-2	TRBD2	14	TGCGCCAGCAGTGGGCGGGGGGGCCAAGAGACCCAGTACTTC	CASSGRGGQETQYF
NA	TRBJ2-7	TRBV10-3	NA	13	TGTGCCATCCGGGGAGTTCTCTCCTACGAGCAGTACTTC	CAIRGVLSYEQYF
NA	TRBJ2-3	TRBV5-6	TRBD2	16	TGTGCCAGCAGCTTGTTATCTAGCGGGCGCTCAGATACGCAGTATTTT	CASSLLSSGRSDTQYF
NA	TRBJ2-7	TRBV11-2	NA	15	TGTGCCAGCAGCTTAGGATTGCGGGCTGGCTACGAGCAGTACTTC	CASSLGLRAGYEQYF
NA	TRBJ1-1	TRBV5-3	NA	13	TGTGCCAGAAGCTTGCTGATGAACACTGAAGCTTTCTTT	CARSLLMNTEAFF
NA	TRBJ2-1	TRBV7-9	NA	13	TGTGCCAGCAGCTTAGTCGTACCCAATGAGCAGTTCTTC	CASSLVVPNEQFF
NA	TRBJ2-1	TRBV5-1	TRBD2	19	TGCGCCAGCAGCTGCCCCTGGGCTAGCGGGAGTTTAGCCTACAATGAGCAGTTCTTC	CASSCPWASGSLAYNEQFF
NA	TRBJ1-1	TRBV14	NA	17	TGTGCCAGCAGCTTCAGAGACTGGGCAGCCTATGGTACTGAAGCTTTCTTT	CASSFRDWAAYGTEAFF
NA	TRBJ1-1	TRBV9	NA	14	TGTGCCAGCAGCGTAGATTCCCGGAACACTGAAGCTTTCTTT	CASSVDSRNTEAFF
once	TRBJ1-3	TRBV7-9	NA	16	TGTGCCAGCAGCCCGGGAGTCGGAGGGGCGGGAAACACCATATATTTT	CASSPGVGGAGNTIYF
NA	TRBJ2-7	TRBV6-6	NA	14	TGTGCCAGCAGTCCCTCGGACCGGGACTACGAGCAGTACTTC	CASSPSDRDYEQYF